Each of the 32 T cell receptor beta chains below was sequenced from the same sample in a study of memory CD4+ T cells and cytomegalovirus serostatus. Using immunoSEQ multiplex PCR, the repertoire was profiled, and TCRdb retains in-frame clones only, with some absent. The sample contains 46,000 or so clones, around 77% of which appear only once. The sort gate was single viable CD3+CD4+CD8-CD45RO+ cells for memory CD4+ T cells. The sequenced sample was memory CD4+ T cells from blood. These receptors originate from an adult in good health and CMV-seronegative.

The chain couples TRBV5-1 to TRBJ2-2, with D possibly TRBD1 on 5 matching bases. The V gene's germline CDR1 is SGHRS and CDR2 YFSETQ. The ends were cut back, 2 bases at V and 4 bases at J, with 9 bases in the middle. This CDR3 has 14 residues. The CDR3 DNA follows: TGCGCCAGCAGCTTCACAGGAGCCACCGGGGAGCTGTTTTTT. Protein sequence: CASSFTGATGELFF. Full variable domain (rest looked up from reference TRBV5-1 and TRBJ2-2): KAGVTQTPRYLIKTRGQQVTLSCSPISGHRSVSWYQQTPGQGLQFLFEYFSETQRNKGNFPGRFSGRQFSNSRSEMNVSTLELGDSALYLCASSFTGATGELFFGEGSRLTVL.

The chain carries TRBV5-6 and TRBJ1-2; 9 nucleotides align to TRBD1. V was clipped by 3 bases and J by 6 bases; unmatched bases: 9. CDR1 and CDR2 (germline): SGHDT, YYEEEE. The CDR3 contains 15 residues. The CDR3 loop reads CASSSYPGTGNGYTF. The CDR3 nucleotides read TGTGCCAGCAGCTCTTACCCCGGGACAGGGAATGGCTACACCTTC.

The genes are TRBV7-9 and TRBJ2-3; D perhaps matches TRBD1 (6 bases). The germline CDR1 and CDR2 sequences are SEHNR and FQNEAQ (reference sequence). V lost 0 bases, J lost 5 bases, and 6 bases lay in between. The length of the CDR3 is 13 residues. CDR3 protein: CASSLAQGDTQYF. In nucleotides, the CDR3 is TGTGCCAGCAGCTTAGCACAGGGAGATACGCAGTATTTT.

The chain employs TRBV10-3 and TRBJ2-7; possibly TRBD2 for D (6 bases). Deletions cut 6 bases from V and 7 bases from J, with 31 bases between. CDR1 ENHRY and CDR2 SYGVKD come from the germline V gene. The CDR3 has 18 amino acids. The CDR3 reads CAIRERRGAGGYSREQYF. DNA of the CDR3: TGTGCCATCAGAGAGAGACGTGGAGCCGGGGGATATTCTAGGGAGCAGTACTTC.

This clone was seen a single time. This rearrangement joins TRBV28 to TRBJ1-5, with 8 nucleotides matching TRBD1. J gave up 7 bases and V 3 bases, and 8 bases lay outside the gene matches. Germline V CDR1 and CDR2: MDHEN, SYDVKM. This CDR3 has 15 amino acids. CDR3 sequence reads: CASSFNSGGRQPQHF. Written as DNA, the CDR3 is TGTGCCAGCAGTTTTAATTCAGGGGGCCGACAGCCCCAGCATTTT.

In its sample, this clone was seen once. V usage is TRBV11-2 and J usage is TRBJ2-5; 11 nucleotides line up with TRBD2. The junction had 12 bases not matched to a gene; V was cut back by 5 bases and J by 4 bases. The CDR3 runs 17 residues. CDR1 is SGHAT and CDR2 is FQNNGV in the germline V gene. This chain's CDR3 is CASSPSNLAGGRETQYF. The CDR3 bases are TGTGCCAGCAGCCCCTCAAATCTAGCGGGGGGCCGAGAGACCCAGTACTTC.

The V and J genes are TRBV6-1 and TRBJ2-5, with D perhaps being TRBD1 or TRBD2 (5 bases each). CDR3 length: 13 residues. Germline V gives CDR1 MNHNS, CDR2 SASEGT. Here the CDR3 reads CAHRDGAQETQYF. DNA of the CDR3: TGTGCGCACCGGGACGGGGCCCAAGAGACCCAGTACTTC.

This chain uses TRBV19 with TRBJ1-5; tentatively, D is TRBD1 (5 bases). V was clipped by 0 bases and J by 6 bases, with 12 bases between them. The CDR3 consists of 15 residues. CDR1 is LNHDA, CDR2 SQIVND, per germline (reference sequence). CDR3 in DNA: TGTGCCAGTAGTATAGACCCGGGGAGGGGTCAGCCCCAGCATTTT. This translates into CASSIDPGRGQPQHF.

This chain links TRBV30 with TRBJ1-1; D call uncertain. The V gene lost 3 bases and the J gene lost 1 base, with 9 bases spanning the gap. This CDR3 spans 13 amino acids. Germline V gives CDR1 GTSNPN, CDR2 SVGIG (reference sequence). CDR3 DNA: TGTGCCTGGAGGATGGTAACGAACACTGAAGCTTTCTTT. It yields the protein CAWRMVTNTEAFF.

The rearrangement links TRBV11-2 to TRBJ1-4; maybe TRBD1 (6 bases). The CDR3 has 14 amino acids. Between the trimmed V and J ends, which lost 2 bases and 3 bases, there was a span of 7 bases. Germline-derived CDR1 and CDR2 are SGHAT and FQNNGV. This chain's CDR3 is CASSLRGSNEKLFF. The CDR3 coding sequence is TGTGCCAGCAGCTTAAGGGGGTCTAATGAAAAACTGTTTTTT.

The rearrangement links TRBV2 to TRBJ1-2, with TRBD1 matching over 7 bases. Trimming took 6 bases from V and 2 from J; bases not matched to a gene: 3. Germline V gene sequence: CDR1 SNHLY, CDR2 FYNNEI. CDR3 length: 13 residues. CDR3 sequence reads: CASRQGLNYGYTF. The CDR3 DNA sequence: TGTGCCAGCAGACAGGGGTTGAACTATGGCTACACCTTC.

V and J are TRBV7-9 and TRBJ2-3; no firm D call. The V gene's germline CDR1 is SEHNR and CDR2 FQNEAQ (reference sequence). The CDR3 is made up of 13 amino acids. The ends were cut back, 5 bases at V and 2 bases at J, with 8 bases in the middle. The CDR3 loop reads CASSRKSTDTQYF. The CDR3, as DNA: TGTGCCAGCAGCCGCAAATCCACAGATACGCAGTATTTT.

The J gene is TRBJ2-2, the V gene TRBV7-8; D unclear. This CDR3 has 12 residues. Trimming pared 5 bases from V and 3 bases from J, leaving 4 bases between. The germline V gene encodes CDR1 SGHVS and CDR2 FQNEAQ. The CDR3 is CASSTHTGELFF. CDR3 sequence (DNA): TGTGCCAGCAGCACCCACACCGGGGAGCTGTTTTTT. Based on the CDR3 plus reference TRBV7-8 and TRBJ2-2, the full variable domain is GAGVSQSPRYKVAKRGQDVALRCDPISGHVSLFWYQQALGQGPEFLTYFQNEAQLDKSGLPSDRFFAERPEGSVSTLKIQRTQQEDSAVYLCASSTHTGELFFGEGSRLTVL.

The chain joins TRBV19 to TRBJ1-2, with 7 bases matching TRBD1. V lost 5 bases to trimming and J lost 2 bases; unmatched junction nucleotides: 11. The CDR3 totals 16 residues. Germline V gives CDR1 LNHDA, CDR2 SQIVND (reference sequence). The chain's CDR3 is CASSSPTGTDNYGYTF. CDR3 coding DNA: TGTGCCAGTAGTTCCCCGACAGGGACAGACAACTATGGCTACACCTTC.

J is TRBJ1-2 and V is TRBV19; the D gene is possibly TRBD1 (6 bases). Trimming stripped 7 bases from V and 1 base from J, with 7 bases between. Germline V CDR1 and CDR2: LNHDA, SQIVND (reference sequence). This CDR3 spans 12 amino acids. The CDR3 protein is CASKDSNYGYTF. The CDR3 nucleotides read TGTGCCAGTAAGGACAGTAACTATGGCTACACCTTC.

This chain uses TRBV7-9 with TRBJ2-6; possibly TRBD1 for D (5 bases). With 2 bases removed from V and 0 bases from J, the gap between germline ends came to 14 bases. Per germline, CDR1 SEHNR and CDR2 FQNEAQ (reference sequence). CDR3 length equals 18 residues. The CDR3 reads CASSLWGRVHSGANVLTF. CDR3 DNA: TGTGCCAGCAGCTTATGGGGCAGGGTTCACTCTGGGGCCAACGTCCTGACTTTC.

CDR3 nucleotides: TGTGCCAGCAGCTTTAGCGGGACTAGCACAGATACGCAGTATTTT. It specifies CASSFSGTSTDTQYF. The V and J genes are TRBV5-4 and TRBJ2-3, with 8 bases lining up with TRBD2. There are 15 residues in the CDR3. Per germline, CDR1 SGHNT and CDR2 YYREEE (reference sequence). After removal of 2 bases from V and 0 bases from J, the junction contained 2 bases not matched to a gene.

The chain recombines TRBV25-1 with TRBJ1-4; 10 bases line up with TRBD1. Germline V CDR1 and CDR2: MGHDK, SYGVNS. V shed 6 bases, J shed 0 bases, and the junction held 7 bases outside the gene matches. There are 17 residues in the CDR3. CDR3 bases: TGTGCCAGCAGGGAAAGACAGGGGGCATCAACTAATGAAAAACTGTTTTTT. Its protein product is CASRERQGASTNEKLFF.

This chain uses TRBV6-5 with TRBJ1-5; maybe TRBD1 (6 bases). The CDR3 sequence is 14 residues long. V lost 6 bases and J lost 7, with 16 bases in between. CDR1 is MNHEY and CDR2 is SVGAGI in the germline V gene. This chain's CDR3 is CASSTTQGSQPQHF. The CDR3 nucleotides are TGTGCCAGCAGCACCACACAGGGTTCGCAGCCCCAGCATTTT.

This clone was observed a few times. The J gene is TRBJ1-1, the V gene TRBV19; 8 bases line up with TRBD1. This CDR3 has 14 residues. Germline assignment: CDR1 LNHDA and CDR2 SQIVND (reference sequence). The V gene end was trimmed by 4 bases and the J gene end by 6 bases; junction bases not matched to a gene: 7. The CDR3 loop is CASSKDRGWAEAFF. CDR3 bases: TGTGCCAGTAGTAAAGACAGGGGTTGGGCTGAAGCTTTCTTT.

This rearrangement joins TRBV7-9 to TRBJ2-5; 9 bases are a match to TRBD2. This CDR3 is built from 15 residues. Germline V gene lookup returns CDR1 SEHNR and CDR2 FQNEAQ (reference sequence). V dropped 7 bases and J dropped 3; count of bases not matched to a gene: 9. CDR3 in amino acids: CASNSRGGGEETQYF. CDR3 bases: TGTGCCAGCAACTCGCGGGGGGGCGGAGAAGAGACCCAGTACTTC.

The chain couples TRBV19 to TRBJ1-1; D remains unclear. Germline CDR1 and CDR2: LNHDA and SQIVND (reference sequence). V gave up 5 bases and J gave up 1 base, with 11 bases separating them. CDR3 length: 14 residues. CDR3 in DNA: TGTGCCAGTAGTCCCCTGCGGGAGAACACTGAAGCTTTCTTT. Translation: CASSPLRENTEAFF.

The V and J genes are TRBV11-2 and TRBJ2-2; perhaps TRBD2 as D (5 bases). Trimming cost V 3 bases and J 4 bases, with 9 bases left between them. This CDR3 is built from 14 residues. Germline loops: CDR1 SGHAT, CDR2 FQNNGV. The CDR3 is CASSLEASTGELFF. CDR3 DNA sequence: TGTGCCAGCAGCTTGGAGGCCTCCACCGGGGAGCTGTTTTTT.

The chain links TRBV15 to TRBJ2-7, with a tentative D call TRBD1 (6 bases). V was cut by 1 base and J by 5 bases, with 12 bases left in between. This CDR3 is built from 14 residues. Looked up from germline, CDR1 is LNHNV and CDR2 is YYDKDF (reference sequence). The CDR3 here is CATSRVAGDNEQYF. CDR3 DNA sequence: TGTGCCACCAGCAGAGTCGCAGGGGATAACGAGCAGTACTTC.

CDR3 sequence reads: CASSDGFGTGPDTQYF. Here the CDR3 DNA reads TGTGCCAGCAGTGACGGGTTTGGGACAGGCCCAGATACGCAGTATTTT. The rearrangement joins TRBV6-4 to TRBJ2-3; 8 nucleotides align to TRBD1. Germline V gene data show CDR1 as MRHNA and CDR2 as SNTAGT. V shed 2 bases, J shed 4 bases, and the junction held 8 bases outside the gene matches. The CDR3 is 16 residues long.

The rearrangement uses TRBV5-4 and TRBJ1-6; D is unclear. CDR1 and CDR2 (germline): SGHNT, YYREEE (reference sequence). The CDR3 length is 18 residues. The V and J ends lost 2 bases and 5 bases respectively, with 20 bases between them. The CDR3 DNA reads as TGTGCCAGCAGCTTAGTTATAGGGAGCAGGCGGGATAATTCACCCCTCCACTTT. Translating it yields CASSLVIGSRRDNSPLHF.

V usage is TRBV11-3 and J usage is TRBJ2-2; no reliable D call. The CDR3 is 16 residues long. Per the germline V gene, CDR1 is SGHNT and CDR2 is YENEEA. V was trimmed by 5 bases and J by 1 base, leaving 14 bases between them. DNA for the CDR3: TGTGCCAGCAGCAGTAGCTCTCCCGGGAACACCGGGGAGCTGTTTTTT. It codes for CASSSSSPGNTGELFF.

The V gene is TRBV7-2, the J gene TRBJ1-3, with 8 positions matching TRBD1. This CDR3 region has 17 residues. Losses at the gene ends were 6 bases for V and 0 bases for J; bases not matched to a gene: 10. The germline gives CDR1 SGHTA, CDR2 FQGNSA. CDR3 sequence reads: CASRERTGSSSGNTIYF. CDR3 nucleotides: TGTGCCAGCAGGGAACGGACAGGGAGCTCCTCTGGAAACACCATATATTTT. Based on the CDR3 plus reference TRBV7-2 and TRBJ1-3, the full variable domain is GAGVSQSPSNKVTEKGKDVELRCDPISGHTALYWYRQSLGQGLEFLIYFQGNSAPDKSGLPSDRFSAERTGGSVSTLTIQRTQQEDSAVYLCASRERTGSSSGNTIYFGEGSWLTVV.

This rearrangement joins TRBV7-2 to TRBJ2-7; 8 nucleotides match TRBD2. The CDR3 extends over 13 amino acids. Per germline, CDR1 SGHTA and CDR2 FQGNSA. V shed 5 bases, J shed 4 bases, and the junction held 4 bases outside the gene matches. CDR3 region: CASSKGLGYEQYF. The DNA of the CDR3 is TGTGCCAGCAGCAAGGGACTAGGTTACGAGCAGTACTTC.

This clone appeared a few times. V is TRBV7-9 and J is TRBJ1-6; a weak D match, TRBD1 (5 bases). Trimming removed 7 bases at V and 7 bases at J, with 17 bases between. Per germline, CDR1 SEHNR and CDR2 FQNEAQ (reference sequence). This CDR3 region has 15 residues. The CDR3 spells CASTGGGLTNSPLHF. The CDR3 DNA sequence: TGTGCCAGCACCGGGGGAGGTCTAACAAATTCACCCCTCCACTTT.

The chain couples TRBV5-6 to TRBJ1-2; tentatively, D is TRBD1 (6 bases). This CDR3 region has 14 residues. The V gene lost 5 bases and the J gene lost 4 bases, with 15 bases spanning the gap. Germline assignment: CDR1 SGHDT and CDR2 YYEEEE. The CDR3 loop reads CASRREGTSYGYTF. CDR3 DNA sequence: TGTGCCAGCAGACGCGAAGGGACAAGCTATGGCTACACCTTC. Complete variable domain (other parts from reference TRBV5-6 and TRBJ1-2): DAGVTQSPTHLIKTRGQQVTLRCSPKSGHDTVSWYQQALGQGPQFIFQYYEEEERQRGNFPDRFSGHQFPNYSSELNVNALLLGDSALYLCASRREGTSYGYTFGSGTRLTVV.

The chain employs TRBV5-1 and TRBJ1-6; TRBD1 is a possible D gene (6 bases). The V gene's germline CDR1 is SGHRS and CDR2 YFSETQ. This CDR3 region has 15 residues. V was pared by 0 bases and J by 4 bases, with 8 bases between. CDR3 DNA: TGCGCCAGCAGCTTGGACAGGGTGTATAATTCACCCCTCCACTTT. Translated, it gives CASSLDRVYNSPLHF.